The source of this T cell receptor (beta chain) is a study of T cells in Graves' hyperthyroidism and ophthalmopathy. Regions amplified from RNA transcripts were the TCR beta CDR3 regions. HTBI primers were employed in a first-round RT-PCR of the TCR CDR3. TCRdb called the multiplex PCR reads again in MiXCR, with one record for every CDR3 protein. Here the sample spans 45,000 to 55,000 distinct CDR3 sequences, 45% to 65% being singletons. It was uncontrolled infection, other autoimmune disease, pregnancy or lactation that excluded patients. Sequencing was carried out using peripheral blood or thyroid tissue (not recorded which). This clonotype was obtained from a man younger than 30 with Graves' hyperthyroidism.

The CDR3 DNA follows: TGCAGTGCTACAGACTGGCACTACGAGCAGTACTTC. This gives the protein CSATDWHYEQYF. The chain combines TRBV20-1 with TRBJ2-7; D call uncertain. The V end was cut by 4 bases, the J end by 3 bases, with 10 bases between. Looked up from germline, CDR1 is DFQATT and CDR2 is SNEGSKA (reference sequence). There are 12 residues in the CDR3.